The 30 T cell receptor beta chains presented below share a single source sample, sequenced in a study of neurological immune-mediated disorders. TCRdb re-derived calls from the 5' RACE reads in MiXCR, one entry per CDR3 protein. The table shows fewer than 85,000 distinct CDR3 sequences, with about 5.2% occurring only once. Sequenced material: PBMCs. Receptors originate from a woman in her twenties or thirties with multiple sclerosis.

This clonotype was observed many times. The chain links TRBV5-1 to TRBJ2-2, with 12 bases that match TRBD2. CDR1 and CDR2 (germline): SGHRS, YFSETQ. V was pared by 2 bases and J by 6 bases, with 8 bases of the junction left unmatched. The length of the CDR3 is 17 residues. CDR3 protein: CASSLSLTSGSSGELFF. CDR3 sequence (DNA): TGCGCCAGCAGCTTATCACTGACTAGCGGGAGTTCCGGGGAGCTGTTTTTT.

This sequence joins TRBV10-3 and TRBJ1-2; D not certain. CDR3 size: 16 residues. V lost 0 bases to trimming and J lost 5 bases, with 16 bases between them. From germline, CDR1 is ENHRY and CDR2 SYGVKD. Here the CDR3 reads CAISESYSRRRYGYTF. The CDR3 nucleotides are TGTGCCATCAGTGAGTCGTATAGCAGGCGACGGTATGGCTACACCTTC.

The CDR3 here is CASSDLLEGEQYF. CDR3 nucleotides: TGCGCCAGCAGTGATCTACTAGAGGGCGAGCAGTACTTC. The V call is TRBV10-1, the J call TRBJ2-7; a weak D match, TRBD2 (5 bases). The germline V and J ends were trimmed by 3 bases and 6 bases, with 12 bases remaining between them. This CDR3 contains 13 residues. The germline V gene encodes CDR1 WNHNN and CDR2 SYGVQD (reference sequence).

The V and J genes are TRBV20-1 and TRBJ2-7, with D tentatively TRBD1 (6 bases). V was shortened by 4 bases and J by 2 bases, with 27 bases between the two germline ends. The CDR3 sequence is 18 residues long. From germline, CDR1 is DFQATT and CDR2 SNEGSKA (reference sequence). CDR3 amino acids: CSAMRYEQGTSVTYEQYF. DNA for the CDR3: TGCAGTGCTATGCGGTACGAACAGGGCACCTCGGTAACCTACGAGCAGTACTTC.

This clonotype was counted at least ten times. V usage is TRBV5-1 and J usage is TRBJ2-2; D perhaps matches TRBD1 (6 bases). The ends were cut back, 5 bases at V and 2 bases at J, with 19 bases in the middle. The CDR3 extends over 17 amino acids. The V gene's germline CDR1 is SGHRS and CDR2 YFSETQ. The CDR3 region is CASRLGNGQLNTGELFF. The CDR3 DNA follows: TGCGCCAGCAGACTCGGGAACGGACAGCTTAACACCGGGGAGCTGTTTTTT.

V gene TRBV5-1 combines with J gene TRBJ2-3; D remains unclear. V lost 3 bases and J 2 bases, leaving 7 bases between the germline ends. This CDR3 comprises 13 residues. Germline CDR1 SGHRS, CDR2 YFSETQ. The CDR3 sequence is CASSSINTDTQYF. The CDR3 nucleotides read TGCGCCAGCAGCTCGATAAACACAGATACGCAGTATTTT. The full variable domain, rest sourced from reference TRBV5-1 and TRBJ2-3, is KAGVTQTPRYLIKTRGQQVTLSCSPISGHRSVSWYQQTPGQGLQFLFEYFSETQRNKGNFPGRFSGRQFSNSRSEMNVSTLELGDSALYLCASSSINTDTQYFGPGTRLTVL.

The chain joins TRBV5-1 to TRBJ1-2; D remains ambiguous. From germline, CDR1 is SGHRS and CDR2 YFSETQ. V lost 4 bases and J 3 bases, leaving 13 bases between the germline ends. The CDR3 has 14 residues. As DNA, the CDR3 is TGCGCCAGCAGCACGACCGGGTCAGACTATGGCTACACCTTC. It yields the protein CASSTTGSDYGYTF.

The J gene is TRBJ2-1, the V gene TRBV20-1, with D unclear. The germline CDR1 and CDR2 sequences are DFQATT and SNEGSKA (reference sequence). V was clipped by 5 bases and J by 12 bases, with 20 bases between them. The CDR3 consists of 13 residues. The CDR3 protein is CSALVRGTWGQFF. The CDR3 coding sequence is TGCAGTGCTTTGGTTCGCGGAACCTGGGGGCAGTTCTTC.

This clonotype came up many times. This chain connects TRBV20-1 to TRBJ1-1, with D unresolved. Germline V lookup: CDR1 DFQATT, CDR2 SNEGSKA (reference sequence). This CDR3 spans 12 amino acids. The V end lost 1 base, the J end lost 6 bases, and 9 bases lay between the germline ends. This CDR3 reads CSARGNLAEAFF. CDR3 sequence (DNA): TGCAGTGCTAGAGGGAATTTAGCTGAAGCTTTCTTT.

This clonotype showed up many times. The chain is built from TRBV7-3 and TRBJ2-2; 14 bases map to TRBD2. The CDR3 extends over 20 amino acids. With 1 base clipped from V and 1 base from J, the junction kept 8 bases outside the gene matches. Germline loops: CDR1 SGHTA, CDR2 FQGTGA. The CDR3 sequence is CASSLRAGTSGGLNTGELFF. The CDR3 DNA sequence: TGTGCCAGCAGCTTAAGGGCCGGGACTAGCGGGGGATTGAACACCGGGGAGCTGTTTTTT.

This clonotype was counted ten times or more. The V call is TRBV3-1, the J call TRBJ2-3, with no clear D. CDR1 LGHDT and CDR2 YNNKEL come from the germline V gene (reference sequence). V was clipped by 0 bases and J by 5 bases, with 9 bases between them. CDR3 length: 14 residues. The CDR3 region is CASSQDRTGDTQYF. The CDR3 nucleotides are TGTGCCAGCAGCCAAGATCGCACGGGAGATACGCAGTATTTT.

Ten or more counts support this clonotype. The CDR3: CAWSRKTFSGAGTGELFF. The CDR3 bases are TGTGCCTGGAGCCGGAAGACGTTCTCAGGGGCAGGCACCGGGGAGCTGTTTTTT. The rearrangement joins TRBV30 to TRBJ2-2; the D gene is possibly TRBD1 (6 bases). V was shortened by 3 bases and J by 4 bases, with 24 bases between the two germline ends. This CDR3 has 18 amino acids. Germline lookup yields CDR1 GTSNPN and CDR2 SVGIG (reference sequence).

This clonotype has a count of ten or more. The V call is TRBV20-1, the J call TRBJ1-3; unclear D gene. There are 15 residues in the CDR3. V lost 6 bases and J 0 bases, leaving 15 bases between the germline ends. Germline lookup yields CDR1 DFQATT and CDR2 SNEGSKA (reference sequence). The CDR3 DNA follows: TGCAGTGCCCCTTCGGCAGTGGGCTCTGGAAACACCATATATTTT. It translates to CSAPSAVGSGNTIYF.

This clonotype showed up many times. This sequence joins TRBV28 and TRBJ2-7; TRBD2 agrees at 8 bases. J lost 4 bases, V lost 4 bases, and 9 bases had no gene match. CDR3 length equals 15 residues. Per the germline V gene, CDR1 is MDHEN and CDR2 is SYDVKM. DNA of the CDR3: TGTGCCAGCAGTTCCCCCGGGGGGGATTTTTACGAGCAGTACTTC. This codes for CASSSPGGDFYEQYF.

This clonotype occurred many times. The chain combines TRBV20-1 with TRBJ2-3; 13 bases are a match to TRBD2. CDR1 and CDR2 (germline): DFQATT, SNEGSKA (reference sequence). The CDR3 is made up of 22 amino acids. Unmatched junction bases numbered 28, after V lost 2 bases and J lost 8 bases. Here the CDR3 reads CSARPGLAGALTEGLYLSTQYF. The DNA of the CDR3 is TGCAGTGCTAGACCCGGACTAGCGGGAGCCTTAACGGAGGGTCTCTACCTGAGTACGCAGTATTTT.

The CDR3 DNA is TGTGCCAGCTACCGGACTAGCGGGAGAGGGTCCTACAATGAGCAGTTCTTC. This codes for CASYRTSGRGSYNEQFF. The chain uses TRBV18 and TRBJ2-1, with TRBD2 matching over 13 bases. The V gene's germline CDR1 is KGHSH and CDR2 LQKENI. J gave up 1 base and V 7 bases, and 7 bases lay outside the gene matches. The CDR3 is made up of 17 amino acids.

This clonotype was detected ten times or more. The rearrangement uses TRBV18 and TRBJ2-5, with no clear D. The V and J ends lost 3 bases and 0 bases respectively, with 5 bases between them. CDR3 length equals 13 residues. Germline V gene lookup returns CDR1 KGHSH and CDR2 LQKENI. CDR3 sequence (DNA): TGTGCCAGCTCACCCCGGGACCAAGAGACCCAGTACTTC. As protein: CASSPRDQETQYF.

This clonotype was observed many times. The genes are TRBV20-1 and TRBJ1-4; D remains ambiguous. V was cut by 3 bases and J by 4 bases, with 15 bases left in between. Germline CDR1 is DFQATT and CDR2 is SNEGSKA (reference sequence). The CDR3 extends over 15 amino acids. The CDR3 bases are TGCAGTGCTAGTAGAATGGGAAGTTTTAATGAAAAACTGTTTTTT. Protein sequence: CSASRMGSFNEKLFF.

This clonotype was counted a few times. V is TRBV11-2 and J is TRBJ1-6; D not certain. V was pared by 3 bases and J by 8 bases, with 14 bases between. CDR1 and CDR2 from the germline V gene are SGHAT and FQNNGV. The CDR3 extends over 15 amino acids. CDR3 amino acids: CASSLRPNADSPLHF. CDR3 DNA sequence: TGTGCCAGCAGCTTGCGACCGAATGCGGATTCACCCCTCCACTTT.

V usage is TRBV10-3 and J usage is TRBJ1-5, with D perhaps matching TRBD1 (5 bases). Trimming removed 4 bases from V and 0 bases from J, with 7 bases in between. The CDR3 covers 14 residues. Germline V gene data show CDR1 as ENHRY and CDR2 as SYGVKD. The CDR3 sequence: CAISAGGSNQPQHF. CDR3 coding DNA: TGTGCCATCAGTGCTGGGGGTAGCAATCAGCCCCAGCATTTT.

This clonotype appeared many times. CDR3 DNA: TGCGCCAGCAGCCCCCAGGGAAACACTGAAGCTTTCTTT. Its translation: CASSPQGNTEAFF. The rearrangement uses TRBV5-1 and TRBJ1-1; TRBD1 might be the D (5 bases). The germline V and J ends were trimmed by 4 bases and 2 bases, with 9 bases remaining between them. The V gene's germline CDR1 is SGHRS and CDR2 YFSETQ. The CDR3 spans 13 residues. Drawing the rest from reference TRBV5-1 and TRBJ1-1, the complete variable domain is KAGVTQTPRYLIKTRGQQVTLSCSPISGHRSVSWYQQTPGQGLQFLFEYFSETQRNKGNFPGRFSGRQFSNSRSEMNVSTLELGDSALYLCASSPQGNTEAFFGQGTRLTVV.

This clonotype was picked up many times. V is TRBV12-3 or TRBV12-4 and J is TRBJ2-7; TRBD1 matches at 7 bases. This CDR3 has 16 residues. V dropped 2 bases and J dropped 0; count of bases not matched to a gene: 7. The CDR3 spells CASSLPPGQSSYEQYF. CDR3 coding DNA: TGTGCCAGCAGTTTACCCCCGGGACAGAGCTCCTACGAGCAGTACTTC.

This clonotype was counted many times. V is TRBV10-3 and J is TRBJ1-2, with 9 bases aligning to TRBD1. Germline CDR1 and CDR2: ENHRY and SYGVKD. With 5 bases clipped from V and 0 bases from J, the junction kept 7 bases outside the gene matches. The CDR3 consists of 16 residues. CDR3 sequence: CAISRDREGANYGYTF. CDR3 DNA sequence: TGTGCCATCAGTCGGGACAGGGAAGGGGCTAACTATGGCTACACCTTC.

At least ten counts were recorded for this clonotype. V gene TRBV20-1 combines with J gene TRBJ2-1, with 9 nucleotides matching TRBD2. Germline CDR1 and CDR2: DFQATT and SNEGSKA (reference sequence). The CDR3 length is 13 residues. V shed 3 bases and J 9 bases; nucleotides not matched to a gene: 6. CDR3 region: CSASPRGGGEQFF. Written as DNA, the CDR3 is TGCAGTGCTAGTCCGCGGGGGGGCGGTGAGCAGTTCTTC.

This clonotype was detected ten times or more. The chain recombines TRBV7-8 with TRBJ2-1; tentatively, D is TRBD2 (7 bases). This CDR3 has 19 amino acids. Germline CDR1 reads SGHVS; CDR2 reads FQNEAQ. The V end was cut by 5 bases, the J end by 3 bases, with 26 bases between. Here the CDR3 DNA reads TGTGCCAGCAGCCCCCTTGGGGGGGGCGGCTTTATACGCTACAATGAGCAGTTCTTC. This gives the protein CASSPLGGGGFIRYNEQFF. The full variable domain, completed using reference TRBV7-8 and TRBJ2-1, is GAGVSQSPRYKVAKRGQDVALRCDPISGHVSLFWYQQALGQGPEFLTYFQNEAQLDKSGLPSDRFFAERPEGSVSTLKIQRTQQEDSAVYLCASSPLGGGGFIRYNEQFFGPGTRLTVL.

This clonotype has a count of ten or more. The chain combines TRBV27 with TRBJ2-1; D might be TRBD1 or TRBD2, each matching 6 bases. The CDR3 runs 14 residues. The germline gives CDR1 MNHEY, CDR2 SMNVEV (reference sequence). Deletions cut 5 bases from V and 8 bases from J, with 16 bases between. CDR3 nucleotide sequence: TGTGCCAGCAGTCTCCGGGGGCCTCGCTATGAGCAGTTCTTC. Its translation: CASSLRGPRYEQFF.

As DNA, the CDR3 is TGCGCCAGCAGCTCGGGACTAGCGACAGATGAGCAGTTCTTC. As protein: CASSSGLATDEQFF. V is TRBV10-1 and J is TRBJ2-1, with 10 positions matching TRBD2. J was trimmed by 8 bases and V by 6 bases; bases with no gene match: 7. The CDR3 consists of 14 residues. Germline assignment: CDR1 WNHNN and CDR2 SYGVQD (reference sequence).

This chain connects TRBV20-1 to TRBJ2-1, with 10 bases aligning to TRBD2. The CDR3 runs 18 residues. The trim removed 0 bases at V and 0 bases at J, leaving 8 bases unmatched. Germline loops: CDR1 DFQATT, CDR2 SNEGSKA (reference sequence). The CDR3 DNA sequence: TGCAGTGCTAGAGAGACTAGCGGGTACTCGAGCTCCTACAATGAGCAGTTCTTC. Translation gives CSARETSGYSSSYNEQFF.

The J gene is TRBJ2-2, the V gene TRBV15, with D perhaps TRBD2 (6 bases). V was trimmed by 0 bases and J by 0 bases, leaving 17 bases between them. The CDR3 has 19 amino acids. CDR1 is LNHNV and CDR2 is YYDKDF in the germline V gene (reference sequence). The CDR3 reads CATSRDYRESVANTGELFF. The CDR3 DNA reads as TGTGCCACCAGCAGAGATTATCGGGAGTCTGTGGCGAACACCGGGGAGCTGTTTTTT.

This clonotype was detected ten times or more. In DNA form, the CDR3 reads TGCAGTGCTAGAATAGCGGGAGATACGCAGTATTTT. Translating gives CSARIAGDTQYF. The chain is built from TRBV20-1 and TRBJ2-3; 7 bases are shared with TRBD2. This CDR3 is built from 12 residues. With V trimmed by 2 bases and J by 5 bases, 1 base remained unmatched. In germline, CDR1 is DFQATT, CDR2 SNEGSKA (reference sequence).